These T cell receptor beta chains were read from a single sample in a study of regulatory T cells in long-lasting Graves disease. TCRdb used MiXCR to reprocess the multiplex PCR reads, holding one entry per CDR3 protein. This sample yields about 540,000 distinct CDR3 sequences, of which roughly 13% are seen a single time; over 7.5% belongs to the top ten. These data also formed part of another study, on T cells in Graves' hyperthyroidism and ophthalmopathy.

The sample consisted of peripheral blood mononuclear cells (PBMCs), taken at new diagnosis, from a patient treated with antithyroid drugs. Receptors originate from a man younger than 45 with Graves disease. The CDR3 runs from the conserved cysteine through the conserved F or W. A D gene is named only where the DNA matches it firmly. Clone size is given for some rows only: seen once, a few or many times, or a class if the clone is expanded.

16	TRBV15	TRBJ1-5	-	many	TGTGCCACCAGCAGAGTACCTGAGATGAGTGGTCGGCCCCAGCATTTT	CATSRVPEMSGRPQHF
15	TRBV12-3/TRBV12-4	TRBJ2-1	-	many	TGTGCCAGCAGCCGCGCCGGACCCAGATACAATGAGCAGTTCTTC	CASSRAGPRYNEQFF
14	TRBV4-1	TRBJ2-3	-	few	TGCGCCAGCAGCCAGGATCCTACTCCGGGTACGCAGTATTTT	CASSQDPTPGTQYF
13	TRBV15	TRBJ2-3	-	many	TGTGCCACCAGCAGGGACCATTCAGATACGCAGTATTTT	CATSRDHSDTQYF
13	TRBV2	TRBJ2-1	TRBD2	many	TGTGCCAGCAACAGCGGGAGCTACAATGAGCAGTTCTTC	CASNSGSYNEQFF
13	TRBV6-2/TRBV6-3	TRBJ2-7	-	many	TGTGCCAGCACCGCGCCCTTGATTTACGAGCAGTACTTC	CASTAPLIYEQYF
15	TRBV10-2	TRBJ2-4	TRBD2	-	TGCGCCAGCAGCAGGACTAGCTCAGACAGTGACATTCAGTACTTC	CASSRTSSDSDIQYF
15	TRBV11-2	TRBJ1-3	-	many	TGTGCCAGCAGCTTAACAGATATCTCTGGAAACACCATATATTTT	CASSLTDISGNTIYF
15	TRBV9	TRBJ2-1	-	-	TGTGCCAGCAGCTTTAGCGAAGAGCTCTACAATGAGCAGTTCTTC	CASSFSEELYNEQFF
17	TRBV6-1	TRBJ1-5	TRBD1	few	TGTGCCAGCAGTCCCCGACAGGGGCGCACCAGCAATCAGCCCCAGCATTTT	CASSPRQGRTSNQPQHF